One sample yielded the 16 T cell receptor beta chains listed below, sequenced in a study of T cells in Graves' hyperthyroidism and ophthalmopathy. RNA transcripts gave rise to amplified TCR beta CDR3 regions. The study used the HTBI primer set for a first-round RT-PCR of the TCR CDR3. TCRdb redid the calling of the multiplex PCR reads with MiXCR, one entry per CDR3 protein. The sample includes nearly 600,000 distinct CDR3 sequences, more than 11% seen only once; the top ten take 4.5% to 6%. Material: blood. Receptor source: a woman aged 25 to 39 with Graves' hyperthyroidism that later progressed to Graves' ophthalmopathy.

CDR3 in DNA: TGTGCCAGCAGTTTACTACTAGCGGGAGGAGGGTACGAGCAGTACTTC. Encoded protein: CASSLLLAGGGYEQYF. This chain links TRBV27 with TRBJ2-7; 12 nucleotides align to TRBD2. With V trimmed by 2 bases and J by 4 bases, 6 bases remained unmatched. From germline, CDR1 is MNHEY and CDR2 SMNVEV (reference sequence). The CDR3 loop spans 16 amino acids.

This clonotype was recorded a few times. The V call is TRBV18, the J call TRBJ2-4; D unresolved. The CDR3 covers 14 residues. The ends were cut back, 1 base at V and 2 bases at J, with 6 bases in the middle. Germline V lookup: CDR1 KGHSH, CDR2 LQKENI. The CDR3 DNA follows: TGTGCCAGCTCACCACAGGTGACCAAAAACATTCAGTACTTC. This gives the protein CASSPQVTKNIQYF. The variable domain in full, completed from reference TRBV18 and TRBJ2-4, reads NAGVMQNPRHLVRRRGQEARLRCSPMKGHSHVYWYRQLPEEGLKFMVYLQKENIIDESGMPKERFSAEFPKEGPSILRIQQVVRGDSAAYFCASSPQVTKNIQYFGAGTRLSVL.

This clonotype was seen at least ten times. The rearrangement uses TRBV27 and TRBJ1-2, with D possibly TRBD1 on 6 matching bases. Germline V gene lookup returns CDR1 MNHEY and CDR2 SMNVEV (reference sequence). The germline V and J ends were trimmed by 5 bases and 6 bases, with 13 bases remaining between them. This CDR3 region has 13 residues. This CDR3 reads CASSKWGPDGYTF. In DNA form, the CDR3 reads TGTGCCAGCAGTAAATGGGGGCCGGATGGCTACACCTTC.

The V call is TRBV9, the J call TRBJ1-4; TRBD1 agrees at 7 bases. Germline trimming cut 4 bases from V and 6 bases from J; bases unmatched to any gene: 9. CDR1 SGDLS and CDR2 YYNGEE come from the germline V gene. This CDR3 spans 15 amino acids. The CDR3 here is CASSSWRGRDEKLFF. DNA of the CDR3: TGTGCCAGCAGCAGCTGGAGGGGGCGCGATGAAAAACTGTTTTTT.

This clonotype has ten or more counts. The chain has TRBV7-9 and TRBJ2-3; perhaps TRBD2 as D (5 bases). The CDR3 consists of 17 residues. CDR1 and CDR2 (germline): SEHNR, FQNEAQ (reference sequence). Trimming took off 5 bases at V and 1 base at J, with 19 bases between the two ends. The CDR3 sequence is CASSTLTGNVGTDTQYF. The CDR3 DNA reads TGTGCCAGCAGCACACTAACCGGGAACGTAGGCACAGATACGCAGTATTTT.

In its sample, this clonotype was seen many times. At one end, the junction sequence differs from germline, possibly due to a read error. CDR3 region: CASSKGLGSYSEQFF. The CDR3 nucleotides read TGTGCCAGCAGCAAAGGACTAGGCTCGTACAGTGAGCAGTTCTTC. The chain couples TRBV7-6 to TRBJ2-1, with TRBD2 matching 7 bases. This CDR3 has 15 amino acids. CDR1 is SGHVS, CDR2 FNYEAQ, per germline.

This clonotype has at least ten counts. The chain carries TRBV11-2 and TRBJ2-7; D possibly uses TRBD1 or TRBD2 (5 bases each). CDR1 is SGHAT and CDR2 is FQNNGV in the germline V gene. Trimming left V 4 bases short and J 6 bases short, with 16 bases between. The CDR3 has 14 amino acids. The CDR3 reads CASSWGPWMAEQYF. For the CDR3, the DNA is TGTGCCAGCAGCTGGGGACCCTGGATGGCCGAGCAGTACTTC.

The chain couples TRBV19 to TRBJ2-1, with TRBD2 as a possible D gene (6 bases). V was cut by 4 bases and J by 4 bases, with 8 bases left in between. This CDR3 is built from 13 residues. Germline V gene data show CDR1 as LNHDA and CDR2 as SQIVND (reference sequence). In DNA form, the CDR3 reads TGTGCCAGTAGTAAGCGGGTTTACAATGAGCAGTTCTTC. Translating gives CASSKRVYNEQFF.

The chain employs TRBV20-1 and TRBJ2-3, with 9 bases lining up with TRBD2. The CDR3 contains 15 residues. V was pared by 6 bases and J by 2 bases, with 9 bases of the junction left unmatched. The germline gives CDR1 DFQATT, CDR2 SNEGSKA (reference sequence). CDR3 region: CSAHVAGESTDTQYF. As DNA, the CDR3 is TGCAGTGCGCACGTAGCGGGAGAGTCCACAGATACGCAGTATTTT.

This clonotype has at least ten counts. This chain joins TRBV5-1 and TRBJ2-7; perhaps TRBD2 as D (6 bases). The CDR3 is made up of 16 amino acids. CDR1 is SGHRS, CDR2 YFSETQ, per germline. Trimming stripped 3 bases from V and 3 bases from J, with 19 bases between. CDR3 sequence (DNA): TGCGCCAGCAGCTCCCGGGGGAGCGGAGGATTCTACGAGCAGTACTTC. Amino acid sequence: CASSSRGSGGFYEQYF.

The rearrangement links TRBV4-1 to TRBJ1-1; no clear D. This CDR3 is 15 amino acids long. CDR1 is MGHRA and CDR2 is YSYEKL in the germline V gene. V shed 0 bases and J shed 2 bases, with 10 bases lying between them. The CDR3 DNA follows: TGCGCCAGCAGCCAAGAAAGCGGGAGAAACACTGAAGCTTTCTTT. This codes for CASSQESGRNTEAFF.

This clonotype was seen repeatedly, ten times or more. The V and J genes are TRBV7-2 and TRBJ1-2; the D is unclear. Per the germline V gene, CDR1 is SGHTA and CDR2 is FQGNSA. The CDR3 runs to 15 residues. With 3 bases removed from V and 0 bases from J, the gap between germline ends came to 11 bases. The DNA for the CDR3 is TGTGCCAGCAGCTTGGTGTCCTCAGCTAACTATGGCTACACCTTC. Encoded protein: CASSLVSSANYGYTF.

The J gene is TRBJ2-5, the V gene TRBV5-6, with 8 bases lining up with TRBD1. Germline CDR1 is SGHDT and CDR2 is YYEEEE. With V trimmed by 3 bases and J by 2 bases, 6 bases remained unmatched. This CDR3 is 15 amino acids long. The CDR3 loop reads CASSSWTGTQETQYF. DNA for the CDR3: TGTGCCAGCAGCTCTTGGACAGGGACACAAGAGACCCAGTACTTC. Full variable domain (outside the CDR3, taken from reference TRBV5-6 and TRBJ2-5): DAGVTQSPTHLIKTRGQQVTLRCSPKSGHDTVSWYQQALGQGPQFIFQYYEEEERQRGNFPDRFSGHQFPNYSSELNVNALLLGDSALYLCASSSWTGTQETQYFGPGTRLLVL.

The V and J genes are TRBV18 and TRBJ1-2; 7 bases match TRBD1. V shed 3 bases and J 3 bases; nucleotides not matched to a gene: 7. CDR1 is KGHSH, CDR2 LQKENI, per germline. The CDR3 covers 15 residues. In DNA, the CDR3 is TGTGCCAGCTCACCGGGAGGACAGGTCGACTATGGCTACACCTTC. Protein sequence: CASSPGGQVDYGYTF.

This clonotype was detected many times. V and J are TRBV6-1 and TRBJ1-1; no clear D gene. Germline V CDR1 and CDR2: MNHNS, SASEGT. The V end lost 5 bases, the J end lost 1 base, and 11 bases lay between the germline ends. This CDR3 is built from 14 residues. The CDR3 DNA sequence: TGTGCCAGCAGTTATATCGAGGAGAACACTGAAGCTTTCTTT. The encoded protein is CASSYIEENTEAFF.

In its sample, this clonotype was seen many times. The genes are TRBV4-1 and TRBJ1-1, with D unresolved. V dropped 7 bases and J dropped 1 base, with 16 bases sitting between them. Germline V CDR1 and CDR2: MGHRA, YSYEKL. CDR3 length equals 15 residues. The CDR3 loop reads CASKKGMFTNTEAFF. The CDR3 DNA reads as TGCGCCAGCAAAAAAGGGATGTTCACGAACACTGAAGCTTTCTTT.